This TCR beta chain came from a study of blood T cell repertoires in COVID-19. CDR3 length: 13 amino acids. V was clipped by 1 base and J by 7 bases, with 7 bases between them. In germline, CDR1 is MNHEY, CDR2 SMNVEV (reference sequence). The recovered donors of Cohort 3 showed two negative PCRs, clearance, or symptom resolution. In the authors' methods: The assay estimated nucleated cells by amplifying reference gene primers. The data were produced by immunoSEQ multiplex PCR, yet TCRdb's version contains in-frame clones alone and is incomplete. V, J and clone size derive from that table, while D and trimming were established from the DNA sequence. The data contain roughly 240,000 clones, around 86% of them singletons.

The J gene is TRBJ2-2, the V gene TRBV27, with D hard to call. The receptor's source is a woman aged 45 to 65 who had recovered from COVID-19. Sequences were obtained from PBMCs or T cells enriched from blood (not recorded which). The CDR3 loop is CASSLYASGELFF. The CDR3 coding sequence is TGTGCCAGCAGTTTATATGCCAGCGGGGAGCTGTTTTTT.